The 27 T cell receptor beta chains below come from one sample, sequenced in a study of chemoradiotherapy in HPV16-positive cancers. Using immunoSEQ multiplex PCR, the repertoire was profiled, and TCRdb retains in-frame clones only, with some absent. The repertoire holds around 7,100 clones, around two thirds seen once, with approximately 16% in the top ten. The starting material was tumor tissue, obtained from a patient who underwent chemoradiotherapy. The receptors stem from a human donor with HPV-associated anogenital cancer.

This chain connects TRBV15 to TRBJ2-5, with a weak D call TRBD2 (6 bases). The length of the CDR3 is 15 residues. Trimming removed 4 bases at V and 7 bases at J, with 19 bases between. The germline V gene encodes CDR1 LNHNV and CDR2 YYDKDF (reference sequence). CDR3 DNA sequence: TGTGCCACCAGCACCACCGGGACCGCGGAGGGGACCCAGTACTTC. It translates to CATSTTGTAEGTQYF.

The V gene is TRBV10-3, the J gene TRBJ1-3, with D possibly being TRBD1 (5 bases). CDR3 length equals 15 residues. With 3 bases removed from V and 0 bases from J, the gap between germline ends came to 9 bases. Germline CDR1 and CDR2: ENHRY and SYGVKD. This CDR3 is CAISDSGTSGNTIYF. In nucleotides, the CDR3 is TGTGCCATCAGTGACAGCGGGACCTCTGGAAACACCATATATTTT.

The chain has TRBV29-1 and TRBJ2-3, with 7 bases aligning to TRBD1. The CDR3 is made up of 12 amino acids. Germline loops: CDR1 SQVTM, CDR2 ANQGSEA. The V segment lost 5 bases and the J segment 5 bases; nucleotides outside the gene matches: 4. The CDR3: CSVSTGVDTQYF. The CDR3 DNA reads as TGCAGCGTTTCTACAGGGGTAGATACGCAGTATTTT.

This clone was observed a handful of times. V is TRBV5-1 and J is TRBJ1-2; D uncertain. The germline gives CDR1 SGHRS, CDR2 YFSETQ. The CDR3 spans 13 residues. V was clipped by 3 bases and J by 8 bases, with 14 bases between them. The CDR3 bases are TGCGCCAGCAGCTGGAGACGGCCCCGGGGCTACACCTTC. Residues: CASSWRRPRGYTF.

The CDR3 protein is CASSYSGQTNTEAFF. CDR3 DNA sequence: TGTGCCAGCAGTTACTCGGGACAGACGAACACTGAAGCTTTCTTT. The rearrangement links TRBV6-5 to TRBJ1-1; 7 bases match TRBD1. The CDR3 length is 15 residues. V shed 0 bases, J shed 1 base, and the junction held 2 bases outside the gene matches. CDR1 MNHEY and CDR2 SVGAGI come from the germline V gene.

The rearrangement joins TRBV7-9 to TRBJ1-2; a possible D gene is TRBD1 (5 bases). The CDR3 extends over 14 amino acids. CDR1 SEHNR and CDR2 FQNEAQ come from the germline V gene (reference sequence). With 8 bases removed from V and 2 bases from J, the gap between germline ends came to 15 bases. The CDR3 here is CASDSRGSNYGYTF. CDR3 coding DNA: TGTGCCAGCGATTCTAGGGGCTCCAACTATGGCTACACCTTC.

The chain joins TRBV7-9 to TRBJ2-7; D perhaps matches TRBD1 (6 bases). CDR3 size: 12 residues. V was pared by 5 bases and J by 4 bases, with 9 bases between. Germline V lookup: CDR1 SEHNR, CDR2 FQNEAQ (reference sequence). The CDR3 loop is CASSHTGYEQYF. CDR3 nucleotides: TGTGCCAGCAGCCATACAGGGTACGAGCAGTACTTC. The entire variable domain, with the rest obtained from reference TRBV7-9 and TRBJ2-7, is as follows: DTGVSQNPRHKITKRGQNVTFRCDPISEHNRLYWYRQTLGQGPEFLTYFQNEAQLEKSRLLSDRFSAERPKGSFSTLEIQRTEQGDSAMYLCASSHTGYEQYFGPGTRLTVT.

The chain uses TRBV5-6 and TRBJ2-3, with unresolved D. V gave up 4 bases and J gave up 8 bases, with 23 bases separating them. CDR3 length equals 16 residues. Germline CDR1 is SGHDT and CDR2 is YYEEEE. The DNA of the CDR3 is TGTGCCAGCAGCCGGCCCGTTGTCCACCCCTGGAGTACGCAGTATTTT. It codes for CASSRPVVHPWSTQYF.

The chain couples TRBV2 to TRBJ2-3; TRBD2 matches 8 bases. The CDR3 covers 17 residues. V lost 0 bases to trimming and J lost 7 bases; unmatched junction nucleotides: 12. Germline CDR1 and CDR2: SNHLY and FYNNEI. CDR3 region: CASSEAIGGARTYTQYF. CDR3 bases: TGTGCCAGCAGTGAAGCTATCGGGGGGGCTAGGACATATACGCAGTATTTT.

The rearrangement links TRBV9 to TRBJ2-6, with D perhaps given as TRBD1 or TRBD2 (6 bases each). The CDR3 loop spans 21 amino acids. Per germline, CDR1 SGDLS and CDR2 YYNGEE. V gave up 3 bases and J gave up 3 bases, with 28 bases separating them. CDR3 DNA sequence: TGTGCCAGCAGCGCCTCTGCCATCGGGGGCGTTTCTTCGCTTGGGGCCAACGTCCTGACTTTC. Translating gives CASSASAIGGVSSLGANVLTF.

V is TRBV6-5 and J is TRBJ1-4; D perhaps matches TRBD1 (6 bases). Germline CDR1 and CDR2: MNHEY and SVGAGI. V lost 1 base to trimming and J lost 7 bases, with 13 bases between them. CDR3 size: 15 residues. CDR3 amino acids: CASSYFGGQGEKLFF. The DNA for the CDR3 is TGTGCCAGCAGTTACTTCGGGGGGCAAGGTGAAAAACTGTTTTTT.

The V gene is TRBV5-6, the J gene TRBJ2-1; 13 bases agree with TRBD2. V lost 4 bases and J lost 7; bases outside the gene matches: 11. The CDR3 covers 17 residues. The germline V gene has CDR1 SGHDT and CDR2 YYEEEE. CDR3 coding DNA: TGTGCCAGCAGCGGACTAGCGGGGGTTTCCATAGGGAATGAGCAGTTCTTC. Amino acid sequence: CASSGLAGVSIGNEQFF.

This chain joins TRBV30 and TRBJ1-1; D unclear. Trimming left V 6 bases short and J 11 bases short, with 22 bases between. CDR3 size: 13 residues. Germline-derived CDR1 and CDR2 are GTSNPN and SVGIG (reference sequence). CDR3 amino acids: CACTLGGISGAFF. The CDR3 DNA sequence: TGTGCCTGTACGCTGGGAGGGATAAGCGGGGCTTTCTTT.

The V call is TRBV10-3, the J call TRBJ2-3; TRBD2 matches at 12 bases. V was clipped by 2 bases and J by 3 bases; unmatched bases: 0. The CDR3 covers 15 residues. Per germline, CDR1 ENHRY and CDR2 SYGVKD. CDR3 nucleotide sequence: TGTGCCATCAGTGAGACTAGCGGGGGGACAGATACGCAGTATTTT. Its translation is CAISETSGGTDTQYF.

The chain is built from TRBV7-9 and TRBJ1-4; possible D gene TRBD1, 5 bases. The length of the CDR3 is 15 residues. Germline CDR1 is SEHNR and CDR2 is FQNEAQ (reference sequence). V was pared by 2 bases and J by 0 bases, with 7 bases between. In nucleotides, the CDR3 is TGTGCCAGCAGCTTAAGGGGTGCAACTAATGAAAAACTGTTTTTT. Amino acids: CASSLRGATNEKLFF.

The chain uses TRBV18 and TRBJ1-2; maybe TRBD1 (5 bases). CDR1 KGHSH and CDR2 LQKENI come from the germline V gene. V lost 6 bases to trimming and J lost 4 bases, with 24 bases between them. The CDR3 extends over 17 amino acids. The CDR3 protein is CASSLTPGTSGIYGYTF. The CDR3 coding sequence is TGTGCCAGCTCTCTTACTCCCGGGACCTCCGGCATCTATGGCTACACCTTC. The full variable domain, with the rest looked up from reference TRBV18 and TRBJ1-2, is NAGVMQNPRHLVRRRGQEARLRCSPMKGHSHVYWYRQLPEEGLKFMVYLQKENIIDESGMPKERFSAEFPKEGPSILRIQQVVRGDSAAYFCASSLTPGTSGIYGYTFGSGTRLTVV.

The CDR3: CAISGDRKNPSSYEQYF. CDR3 coding DNA: TGTGCCATCAGTGGGGACAGAAAAAACCCCAGCTCCTACGAGCAGTACTTC. This chain uses TRBV10-3 with TRBJ2-7, with 7 positions matching TRBD1. The germline V gene has CDR1 ENHRY and CDR2 SYGVKD. After removal of 4 bases from V and 0 bases from J, the junction contained 12 bases not matched to a gene. The CDR3 consists of 17 residues.

There are a few counts of this clone. J is TRBJ1-6 and V is TRBV4-1; tentative D call: TRBD1 (6 bases). This CDR3 has 16 residues. The V gene's germline CDR1 is MGHRA and CDR2 YSYEKL. Trimming stripped 5 bases from V and 0 bases from J, with 11 bases between. The CDR3 nucleotides are TGCGCCAGCAGCGTCGGACAGAGCTCCTATAATTCACCCCTCCACTTT. Translation gives CASSVGQSSYNSPLHF.

V gene TRBV29-1 combines with J gene TRBJ2-7, with 7 bases that match TRBD1. CDR3 length: 11 amino acids. Germline-derived CDR1 and CDR2 are SQVTM and ANQGSEA. Trimming cost V 7 bases and J 5 bases; bases outside gene matches: 5. The CDR3 region is CSAGTEHEQYF. CDR3 DNA: TGCAGCGCCGGGACAGAGCACGAGCAGTACTTC.

This clone showed up just once. The J gene is TRBJ1-1, the V gene TRBV5-1; tentatively, D is TRBD1 (5 bases). V was cut by 1 base and J by 1 base, with 14 bases left in between. The CDR3 is made up of 16 amino acids. CDR1 and CDR2 from the germline V gene are SGHRS and YFSETQ. The CDR3 here is CASSLWSGQANTEAFF. The CDR3 bases are TGCGCCAGCAGCTTGTGGTCAGGGCAGGCGAACACTGAAGCTTTCTTT.

This chain links TRBV29-1 with TRBJ2-5; 12 bases line up with TRBD1. CDR1 SQVTM and CDR2 ANQGSEA come from the germline V gene. Trimming cost V 5 bases and J 1 base; bases outside gene matches: 5. The CDR3 loop spans 15 amino acids. This chain's CDR3 is CSVPGTGGRQETQYF. In DNA form, the CDR3 reads TGCAGCGTTCCCGGGACAGGGGGCCGCCAAGAGACCCAGTACTTC.

The chain joins TRBV4-1 to TRBJ2-3; perhaps TRBD2 as D (6 bases). Trimming removed 1 base at V and 1 base at J, with 6 bases between. The CDR3 has 14 residues. From germline, CDR1 is MGHRA and CDR2 YSYEKL. The CDR3 nucleotides read TGCGCCAGCAGCCAAGGGGGGGGCACAGATACGCAGTATTTT. Amino acid sequence: CASSQGGGTDTQYF.

By proportion, this clone is medium-sized. The rearrangement uses TRBV10-2 and TRBJ1-2; D possibly corresponds to TRBD1 (5 bases). Deletions cut 1 base from V and 8 bases from J, with 17 bases between. Looked up from germline, CDR1 is WSHSY and CDR2 is SAAADI. The length of the CDR3 is 15 residues. The chain's CDR3 is CASSEYGTPRHGYTF. The CDR3 DNA follows: TGCGCCAGCAGTGAGTACGGGACCCCCCGACACGGCTACACCTTC.

The V gene is TRBV11-3, the J gene TRBJ2-2; the D call may be TRBD1 or TRBD2 (5 bases each). Germline values: CDR1 SGHNT, CDR2 YENEEA. Trimming stripped 1 base from V and 6 bases from J, with 15 bases between. This CDR3 region has 16 residues. This CDR3 is CASSLAGLGDAGELFF. CDR3 nucleotides: TGTGCCAGCAGCTTAGCGGGATTGGGGGACGCCGGGGAGCTGTTTTTT.

The V and J genes are TRBV27 and TRBJ1-4; possibly TRBD1 for D (6 bases). V dropped 3 bases and J dropped 3 bases, with 11 bases sitting between them. This CDR3 has 15 residues. Germline V CDR1 and CDR2: MNHEY, SMNVEV (reference sequence). As DNA, the CDR3 is TGTGCCAGCAGTTTCTGGGGGGCCTCTAATGAAAAACTGTTTTTT. Amino acid sequence: CASSFWGASNEKLFF.

V and J are TRBV19 and TRBJ1-1, with unresolved D. This CDR3 has 14 amino acids. V lost 6 bases and J lost 0, with 11 bases in between. CDR1 is LNHDA, CDR2 SQIVND, per germline (reference sequence). The CDR3 nucleotides are TGTGCCAGTAGGGCCATGCAGGTGAACACTGAAGCTTTCTTT. Translating it yields CASRAMQVNTEAFF.

In its sample, this clone was seen a few times. V gene TRBV29-1 combines with J gene TRBJ1-2; D uncertain. This CDR3 has 10 residues. Germline loops: CDR1 SQVTM, CDR2 ANQGSEA. The V and J ends lost 5 bases and 8 bases respectively, with 9 bases between them. Here the CDR3 reads CSVWLGGYTF. CDR3 in DNA: TGCAGCGTTTGGTTGGGAGGCTACACCTTC.